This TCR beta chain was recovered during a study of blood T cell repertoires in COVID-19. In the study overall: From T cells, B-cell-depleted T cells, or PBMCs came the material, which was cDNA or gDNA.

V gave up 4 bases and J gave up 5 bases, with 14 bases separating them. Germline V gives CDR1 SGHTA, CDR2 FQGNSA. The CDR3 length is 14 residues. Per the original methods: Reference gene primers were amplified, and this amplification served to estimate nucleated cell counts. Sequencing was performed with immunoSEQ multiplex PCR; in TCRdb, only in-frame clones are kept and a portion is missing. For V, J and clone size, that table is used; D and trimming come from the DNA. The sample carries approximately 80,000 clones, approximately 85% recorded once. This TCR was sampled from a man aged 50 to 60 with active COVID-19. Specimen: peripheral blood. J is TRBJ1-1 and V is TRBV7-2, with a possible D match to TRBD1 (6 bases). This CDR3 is CASSSPTGLTEAFF. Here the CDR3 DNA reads TGTGCCAGCAGCTCCCCGACAGGTCTAACTGAAGCTTTCTTT. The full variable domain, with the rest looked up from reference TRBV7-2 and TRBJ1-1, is GAGVSQSPSNKVTEKGKDVELRCDPISGHTALYWYRQSLGQGLEFLIYFQGNSAPDKSGLPSDRFSAERTGGSVSTLTIQRTQQEDSAVYLCASSSPTGLTEAFFGQGTRLTVV.